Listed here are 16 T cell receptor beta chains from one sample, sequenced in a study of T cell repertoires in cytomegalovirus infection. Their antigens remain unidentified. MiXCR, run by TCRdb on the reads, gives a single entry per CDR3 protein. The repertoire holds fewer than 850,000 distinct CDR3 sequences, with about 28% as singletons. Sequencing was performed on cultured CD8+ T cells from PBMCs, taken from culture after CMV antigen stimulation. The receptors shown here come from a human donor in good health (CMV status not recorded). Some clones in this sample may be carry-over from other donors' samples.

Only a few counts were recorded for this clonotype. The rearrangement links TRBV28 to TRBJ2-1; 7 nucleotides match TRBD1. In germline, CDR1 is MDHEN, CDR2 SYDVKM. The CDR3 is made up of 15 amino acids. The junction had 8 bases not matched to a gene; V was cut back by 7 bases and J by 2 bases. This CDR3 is CASTTGQATYNEQFF. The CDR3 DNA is TGTGCCAGCACCACTGGACAGGCAACCTACAATGAGCAGTTCTTC.

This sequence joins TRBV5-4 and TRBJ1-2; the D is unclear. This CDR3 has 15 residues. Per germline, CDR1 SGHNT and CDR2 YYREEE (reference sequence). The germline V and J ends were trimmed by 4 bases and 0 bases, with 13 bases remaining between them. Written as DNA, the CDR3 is TGTGCCAGCAGCATGGCTAGGAACCCTAACTATGGCTACACCTTC. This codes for CASSMARNPNYGYTF.

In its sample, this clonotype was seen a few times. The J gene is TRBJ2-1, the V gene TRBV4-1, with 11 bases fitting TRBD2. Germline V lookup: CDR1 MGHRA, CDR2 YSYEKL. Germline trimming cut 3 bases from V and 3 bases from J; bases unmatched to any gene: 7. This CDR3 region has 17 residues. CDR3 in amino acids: CASSQALLAGDYNEQFF. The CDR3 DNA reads TGCGCCAGCAGCCAGGCCTTACTAGCGGGGGACTACAATGAGCAGTTCTTC.

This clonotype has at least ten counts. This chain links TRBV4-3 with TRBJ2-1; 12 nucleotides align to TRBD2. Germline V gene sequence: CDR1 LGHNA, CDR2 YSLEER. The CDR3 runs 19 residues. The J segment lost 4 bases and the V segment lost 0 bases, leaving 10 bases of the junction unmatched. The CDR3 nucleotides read TGCGCCAGCAGCCAAGAGTCAAGAGAACTAGCGGGGGGATACAATGAGCAGTTCTTC. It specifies CASSQESRELAGGYNEQFF.

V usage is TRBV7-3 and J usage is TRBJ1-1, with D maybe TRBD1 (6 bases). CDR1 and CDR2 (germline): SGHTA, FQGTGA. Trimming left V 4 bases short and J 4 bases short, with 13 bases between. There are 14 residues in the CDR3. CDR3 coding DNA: TGTGCCAGCAGCTCCCGGGTAGGGGGCACTGAAGCTTTCTTT. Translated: CASSSRVGGTEAFF.

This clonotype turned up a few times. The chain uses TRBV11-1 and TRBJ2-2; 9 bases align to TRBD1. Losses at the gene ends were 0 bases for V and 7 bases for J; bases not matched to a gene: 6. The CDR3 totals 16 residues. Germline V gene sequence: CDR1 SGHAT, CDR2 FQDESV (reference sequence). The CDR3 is CASSLAGTGKNGELFF. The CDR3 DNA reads TGTGCCAGCAGCTTAGCGGGGACAGGGAAGAACGGGGAGCTGTTTTTT.

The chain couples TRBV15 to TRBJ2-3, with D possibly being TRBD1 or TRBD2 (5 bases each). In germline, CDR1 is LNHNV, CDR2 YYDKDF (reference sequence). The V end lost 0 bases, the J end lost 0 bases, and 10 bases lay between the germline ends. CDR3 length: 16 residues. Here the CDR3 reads CATSRDPGTSTDTQYF. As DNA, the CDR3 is TGTGCCACCAGCAGAGATCCGGGGACCAGCACAGATACGCAGTATTTT.

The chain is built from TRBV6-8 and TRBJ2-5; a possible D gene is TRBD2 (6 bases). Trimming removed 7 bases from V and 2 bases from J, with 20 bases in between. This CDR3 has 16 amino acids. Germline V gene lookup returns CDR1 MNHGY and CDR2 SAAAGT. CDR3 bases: TGTGCCAGCACTCCTTACAAGCGGGCAGCTCAAGAGACCCAGTACTTC. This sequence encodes CASTPYKRAAQETQYF.

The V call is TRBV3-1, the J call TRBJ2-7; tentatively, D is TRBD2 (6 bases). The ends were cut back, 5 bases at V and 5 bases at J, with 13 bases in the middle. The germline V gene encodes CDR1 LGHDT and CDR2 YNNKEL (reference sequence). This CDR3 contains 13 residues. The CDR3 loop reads CASSSDPGDEQYF. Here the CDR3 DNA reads TGTGCCAGCAGCTCCGACCCGGGGGACGAGCAGTACTTC.

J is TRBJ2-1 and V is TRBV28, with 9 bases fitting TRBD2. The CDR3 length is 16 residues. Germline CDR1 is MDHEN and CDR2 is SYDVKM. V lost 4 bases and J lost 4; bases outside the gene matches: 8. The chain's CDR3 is CASSYRLAVNYNEQFF. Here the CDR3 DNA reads TGTGCCAGCAGTTACCGACTAGCGGTGAATTACAATGAGCAGTTCTTC.

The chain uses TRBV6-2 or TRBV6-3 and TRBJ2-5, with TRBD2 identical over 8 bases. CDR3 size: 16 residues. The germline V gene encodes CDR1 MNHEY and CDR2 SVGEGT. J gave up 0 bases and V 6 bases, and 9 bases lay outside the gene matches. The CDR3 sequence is CASRRTSPYYQETQYF. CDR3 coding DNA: TGTGCCAGCAGACGGACTAGCCCTTATTACCAAGAGACCCAGTACTTC.

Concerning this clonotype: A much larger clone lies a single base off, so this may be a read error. The DNA for the CDR3 is TGTGCCAGCAGGTTAGAACTGGCCGATAATCAGCCCCAGCATTTT. This translates into CASRLELADNQPQHF. The rearrangement links TRBV12-3 or TRBV12-4 to TRBJ1-5, with D uncertain. This CDR3 spans 15 amino acids.

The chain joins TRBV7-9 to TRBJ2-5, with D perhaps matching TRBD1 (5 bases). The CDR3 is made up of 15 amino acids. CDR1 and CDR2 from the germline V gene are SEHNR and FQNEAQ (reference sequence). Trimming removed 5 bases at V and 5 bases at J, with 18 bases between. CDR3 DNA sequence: TGTGCCAGCAGCGGGAAAGGGGCGATTTGGGAGACCCAGTACTTC. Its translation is CASSGKGAIWETQYF. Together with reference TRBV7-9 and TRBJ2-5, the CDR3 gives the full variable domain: DTGVSQNPRHKITKRGQNVTFRCDPISEHNRLYWYRQTLGQGPEFLTYFQNEAQLEKSRLLSDRFSAERPKGSFSTLEIQRTEQGDSAMYLCASSGKGAIWETQYFGPGTRLLVL.

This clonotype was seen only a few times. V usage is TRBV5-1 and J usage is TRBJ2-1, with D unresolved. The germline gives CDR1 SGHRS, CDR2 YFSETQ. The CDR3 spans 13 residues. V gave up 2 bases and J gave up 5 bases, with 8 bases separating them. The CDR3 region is CASSLTQDNEQFF. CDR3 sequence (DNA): TGCGCCAGCAGCTTAACCCAAGACAATGAGCAGTTCTTC. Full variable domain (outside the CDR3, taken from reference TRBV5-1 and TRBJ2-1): KAGVTQTPRYLIKTRGQQVTLSCSPISGHRSVSWYQQTPGQGLQFLFEYFSETQRNKGNFPGRFSGRQFSNSRSEMNVSTLELGDSALYLCASSLTQDNEQFFGPGTRLTVL.

In DNA, the CDR3 is TGTGCCAGCAGTTCCCCTCTAGCGGGGGGCGCCGAGCAGTTCTTC. Translating gives CASSSPLAGGAEQFF. The chain is built from TRBV6-2 or TRBV6-3 and TRBJ2-1, with 11 bases that match TRBD2. Germline CDR1 is MNHEY and CDR2 is SVGEGT. The V segment lost 4 bases and the J segment 10 bases; nucleotides outside the gene matches: 9. The CDR3 contains 15 residues.

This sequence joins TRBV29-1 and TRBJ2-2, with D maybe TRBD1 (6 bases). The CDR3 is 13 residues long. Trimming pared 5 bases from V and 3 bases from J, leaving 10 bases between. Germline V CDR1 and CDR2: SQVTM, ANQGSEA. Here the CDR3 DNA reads TGCAGCGTTCATCAGGGGCACACCGGGGAGCTGTTTTTT. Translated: CSVHQGHTGELFF.